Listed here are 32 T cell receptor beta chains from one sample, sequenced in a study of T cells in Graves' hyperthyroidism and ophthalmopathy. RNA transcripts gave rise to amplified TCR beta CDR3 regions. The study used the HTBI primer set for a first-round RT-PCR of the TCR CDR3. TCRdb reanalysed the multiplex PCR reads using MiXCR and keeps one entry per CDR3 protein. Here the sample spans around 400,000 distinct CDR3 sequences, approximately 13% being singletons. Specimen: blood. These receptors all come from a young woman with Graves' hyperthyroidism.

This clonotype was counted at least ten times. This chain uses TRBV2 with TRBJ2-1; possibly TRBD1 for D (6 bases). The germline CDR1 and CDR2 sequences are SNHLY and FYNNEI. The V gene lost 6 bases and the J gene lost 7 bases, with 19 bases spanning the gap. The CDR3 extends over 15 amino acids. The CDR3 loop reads CASSAGVVRGNEQFF. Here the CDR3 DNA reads TGTGCCAGCAGCGCAGGGGTGGTTCGCGGAAATGAGCAGTTCTTC.

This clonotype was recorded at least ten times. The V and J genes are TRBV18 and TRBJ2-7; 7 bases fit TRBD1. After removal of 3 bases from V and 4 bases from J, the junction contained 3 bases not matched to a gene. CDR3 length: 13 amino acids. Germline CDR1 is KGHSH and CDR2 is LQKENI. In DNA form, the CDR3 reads TGTGCCAGCTCACCTCAGGGGGAATACGAGCAGTACTTC. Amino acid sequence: CASSPQGEYEQYF.

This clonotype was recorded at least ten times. CDR3 region: CASSLVGVAYEQYF. The CDR3 DNA is TGTGCCAGCAGTTTAGTAGGGGTCGCCTACGAGCAGTACTTC. The chain has TRBV12-3 or TRBV12-4 and TRBJ2-7; a weak D match, TRBD1 (5 bases). This CDR3 contains 14 residues. Between the trimmed V and J ends, which lost 1 base and 2 bases, there was a span of 9 bases.

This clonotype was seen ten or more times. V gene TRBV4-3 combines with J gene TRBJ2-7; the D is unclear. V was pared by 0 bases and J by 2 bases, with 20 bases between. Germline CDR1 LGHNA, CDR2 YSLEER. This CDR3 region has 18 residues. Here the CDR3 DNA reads TGCGCCAGCAGCCAAGATACATGGAGTGCGGTGACTGCCTACGAGCAGTACTTC. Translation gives CASSQDTWSAVTAYEQYF.

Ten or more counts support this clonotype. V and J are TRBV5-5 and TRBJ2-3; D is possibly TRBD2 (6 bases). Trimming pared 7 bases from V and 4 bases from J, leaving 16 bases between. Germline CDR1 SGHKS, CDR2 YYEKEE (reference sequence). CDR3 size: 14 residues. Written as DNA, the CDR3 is TGTGCCAGCGCTTTCCTTCGCGGGGCAGATACGCAGTATTTT. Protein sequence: CASAFLRGADTQYF.

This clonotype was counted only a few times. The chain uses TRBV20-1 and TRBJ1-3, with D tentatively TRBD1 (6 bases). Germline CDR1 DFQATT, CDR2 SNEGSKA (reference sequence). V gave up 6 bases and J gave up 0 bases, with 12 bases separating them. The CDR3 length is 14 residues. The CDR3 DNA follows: TGCAGTGCCAAGGGGGGATTCTCTGGAAACACCATATATTTT. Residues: CSAKGGFSGNTIYF.

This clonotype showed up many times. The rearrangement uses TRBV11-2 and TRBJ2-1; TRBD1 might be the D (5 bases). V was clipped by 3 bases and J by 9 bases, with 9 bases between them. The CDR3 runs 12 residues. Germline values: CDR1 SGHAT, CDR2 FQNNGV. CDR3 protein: CASSFQGGEQFF. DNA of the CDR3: TGTGCCAGCAGCTTCCAGGGCGGTGAGCAGTTCTTC.

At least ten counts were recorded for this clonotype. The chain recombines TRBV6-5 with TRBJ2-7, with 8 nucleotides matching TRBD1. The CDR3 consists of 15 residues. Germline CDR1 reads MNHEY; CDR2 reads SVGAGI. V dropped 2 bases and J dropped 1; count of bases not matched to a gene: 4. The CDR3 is CASSYDRTGSYEQYF. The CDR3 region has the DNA TGTGCCAGCAGTTACGACCGGACAGGGTCCTACGAGCAGTACTTC.

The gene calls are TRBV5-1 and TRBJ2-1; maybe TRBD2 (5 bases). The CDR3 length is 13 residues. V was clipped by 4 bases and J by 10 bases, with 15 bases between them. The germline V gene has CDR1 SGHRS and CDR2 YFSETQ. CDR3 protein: CASSGNLREEQFF. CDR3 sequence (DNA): TGCGCCAGCAGCGGAAACCTAAGGGAGGAGCAGTTCTTC.

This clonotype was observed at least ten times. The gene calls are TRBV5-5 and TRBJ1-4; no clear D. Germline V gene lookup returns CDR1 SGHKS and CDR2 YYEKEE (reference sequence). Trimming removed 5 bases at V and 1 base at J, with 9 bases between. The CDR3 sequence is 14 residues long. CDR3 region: CASRWTETNEKLFF. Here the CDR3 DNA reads TGTGCCAGCAGATGGACGGAAACTAATGAAAAACTGTTTTTT.

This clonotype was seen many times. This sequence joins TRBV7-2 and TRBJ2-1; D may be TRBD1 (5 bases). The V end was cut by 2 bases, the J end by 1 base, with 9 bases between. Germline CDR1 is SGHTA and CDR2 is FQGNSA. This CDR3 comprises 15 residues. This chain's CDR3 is CASSLSQGSYNEQFF. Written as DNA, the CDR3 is TGTGCCAGCAGCTTAAGTCAGGGATCCTACAATGAGCAGTTCTTC.

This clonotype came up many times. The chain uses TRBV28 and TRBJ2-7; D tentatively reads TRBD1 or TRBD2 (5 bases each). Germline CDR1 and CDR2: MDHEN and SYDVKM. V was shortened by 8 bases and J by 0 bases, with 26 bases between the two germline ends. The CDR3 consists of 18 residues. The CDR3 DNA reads TGTGCCAGCCCATTCTTAACCCGGGACCCCGCCCGCTCCTACGAGCAGTACTTC. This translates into CASPFLTRDPARSYEQYF.

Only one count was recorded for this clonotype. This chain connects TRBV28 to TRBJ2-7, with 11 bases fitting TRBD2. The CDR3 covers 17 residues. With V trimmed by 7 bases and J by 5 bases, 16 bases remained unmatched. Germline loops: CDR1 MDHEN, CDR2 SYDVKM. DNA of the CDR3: TGTGCCAGCATCCCACCTTTAACTAGCGGGAGTCAGAACGAGCAGTACTTC. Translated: CASIPPLTSGSQNEQYF.

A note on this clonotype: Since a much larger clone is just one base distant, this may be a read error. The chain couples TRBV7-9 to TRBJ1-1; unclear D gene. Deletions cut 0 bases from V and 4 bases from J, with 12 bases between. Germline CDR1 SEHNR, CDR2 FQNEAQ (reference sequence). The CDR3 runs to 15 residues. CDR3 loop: CASSLALNWSTEAFF. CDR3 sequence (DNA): TGTGCCAGCAGCTTAGCCCTGAACTGGAGCACTGAAGCTTTCTTT.

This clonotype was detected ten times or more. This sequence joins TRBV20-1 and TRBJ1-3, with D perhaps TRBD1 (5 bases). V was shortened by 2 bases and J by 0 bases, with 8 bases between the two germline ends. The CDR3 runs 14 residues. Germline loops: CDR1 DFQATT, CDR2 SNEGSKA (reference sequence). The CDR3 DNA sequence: TGCAGTGCTAGAAAGGGGTTCTCTGGAAACACCATATATTTT. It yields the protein CSARKGFSGNTIYF.

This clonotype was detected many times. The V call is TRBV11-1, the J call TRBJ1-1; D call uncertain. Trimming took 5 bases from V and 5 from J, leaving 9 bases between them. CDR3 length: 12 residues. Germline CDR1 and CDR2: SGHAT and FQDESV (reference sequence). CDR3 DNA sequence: TGTGCCAGCAGCCCTCATGGAACTGAAGCTTTCTTT. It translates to CASSPHGTEAFF.

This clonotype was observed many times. CDR3 residues: CASSMDRADTIYF. For the CDR3, the DNA is TGCGCCAGCAGTATGGACAGGGCGGACACCATATATTTT. The gene calls are TRBV5-1 and TRBJ1-3, with 8 nucleotides matching TRBD1. V lost 5 bases and J lost 8; bases outside the gene matches: 6. This CDR3 has 13 residues. CDR1 and CDR2 (germline): SGHRS, YFSETQ.

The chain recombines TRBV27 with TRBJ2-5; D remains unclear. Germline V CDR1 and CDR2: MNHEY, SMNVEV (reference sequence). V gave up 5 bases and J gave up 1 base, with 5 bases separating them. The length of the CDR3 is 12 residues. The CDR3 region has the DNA TGTGCCAGCAGTGTCACCCAAGAGACCCAGTACTTC. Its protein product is CASSVTQETQYF.

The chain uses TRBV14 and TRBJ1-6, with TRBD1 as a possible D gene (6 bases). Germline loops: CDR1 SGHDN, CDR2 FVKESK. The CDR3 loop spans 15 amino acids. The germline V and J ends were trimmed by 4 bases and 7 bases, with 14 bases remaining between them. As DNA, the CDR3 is TGTGCCAGCAGCCCGACAGGAGTGGGAAATTCACCCCTCCACTTT. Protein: CASSPTGVGNSPLHF.

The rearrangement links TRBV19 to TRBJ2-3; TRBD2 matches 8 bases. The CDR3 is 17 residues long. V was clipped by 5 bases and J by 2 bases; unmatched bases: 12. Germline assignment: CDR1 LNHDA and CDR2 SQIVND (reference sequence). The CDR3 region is CASSAPPWTSTTDTQYF. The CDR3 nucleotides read TGTGCCAGTAGTGCACCCCCTTGGACTAGCACCACAGATACGCAGTATTTT.

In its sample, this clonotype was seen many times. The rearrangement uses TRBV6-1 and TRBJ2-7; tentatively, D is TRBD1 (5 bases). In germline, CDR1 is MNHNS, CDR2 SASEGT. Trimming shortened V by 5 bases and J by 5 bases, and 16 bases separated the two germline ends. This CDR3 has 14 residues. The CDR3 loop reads CASSLGREVHEQYF. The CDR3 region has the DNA TGTGCCAGCAGTTTGGGCAGGGAAGTCCACGAGCAGTACTTC.

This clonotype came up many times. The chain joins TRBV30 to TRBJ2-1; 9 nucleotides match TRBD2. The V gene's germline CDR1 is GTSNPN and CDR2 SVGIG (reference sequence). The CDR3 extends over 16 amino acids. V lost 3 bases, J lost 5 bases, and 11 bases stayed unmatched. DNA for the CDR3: TGTGCCTGGAGGGGTTATAGCGGGAGAGGGAACAATGAGCAGTTCTTC. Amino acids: CAWRGYSGRGNNEQFF.

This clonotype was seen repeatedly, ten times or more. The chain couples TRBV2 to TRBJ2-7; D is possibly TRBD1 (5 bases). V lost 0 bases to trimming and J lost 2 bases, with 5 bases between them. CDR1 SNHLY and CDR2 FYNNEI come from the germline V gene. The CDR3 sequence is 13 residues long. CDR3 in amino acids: CASSEAGPYEQYF. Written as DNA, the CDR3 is TGTGCCAGCAGTGAAGCGGGGCCCTACGAGCAGTACTTC.

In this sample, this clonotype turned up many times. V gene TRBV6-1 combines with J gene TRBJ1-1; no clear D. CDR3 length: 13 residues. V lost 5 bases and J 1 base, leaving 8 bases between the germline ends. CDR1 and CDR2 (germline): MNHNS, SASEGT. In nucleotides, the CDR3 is TGTGCCAGCAGTCCCCAGAGGAACACTGAAGCTTTCTTT. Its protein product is CASSPQRNTEAFF.

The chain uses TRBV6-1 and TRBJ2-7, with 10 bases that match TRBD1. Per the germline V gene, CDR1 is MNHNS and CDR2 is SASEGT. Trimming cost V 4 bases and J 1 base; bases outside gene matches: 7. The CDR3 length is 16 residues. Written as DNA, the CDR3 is TGTGCCAGCAGTGGCCGGGACAGGGGCCCATCCTACGAGCAGTACTTC. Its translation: CASSGRDRGPSYEQYF.

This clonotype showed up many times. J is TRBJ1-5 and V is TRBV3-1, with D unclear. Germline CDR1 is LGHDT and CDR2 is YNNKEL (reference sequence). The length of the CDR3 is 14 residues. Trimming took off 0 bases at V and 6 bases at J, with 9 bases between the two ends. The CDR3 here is CASSQEGGTQPQHF. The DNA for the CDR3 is TGTGCCAGCAGCCAAGAAGGAGGAACTCAGCCCCAGCATTTT.

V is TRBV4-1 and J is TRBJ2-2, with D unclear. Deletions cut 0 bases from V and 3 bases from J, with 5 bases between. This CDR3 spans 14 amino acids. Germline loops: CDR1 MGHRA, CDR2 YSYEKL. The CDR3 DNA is TGCGCCAGCAGCCAAGAGACTTACACCGGGGAGCTGTTTTTT. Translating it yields CASSQETYTGELFF.

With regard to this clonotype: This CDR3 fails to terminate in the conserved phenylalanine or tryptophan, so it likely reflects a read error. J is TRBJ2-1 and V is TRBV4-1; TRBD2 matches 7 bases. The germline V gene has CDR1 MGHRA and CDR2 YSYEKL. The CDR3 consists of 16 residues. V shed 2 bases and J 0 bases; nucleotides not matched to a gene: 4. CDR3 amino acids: CASSQPGGSSYNEQFL. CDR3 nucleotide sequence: TGCGCCAGCAGCCAACCCGGGGGGAGCTCCTACAATGAGCAGTTCCTC.

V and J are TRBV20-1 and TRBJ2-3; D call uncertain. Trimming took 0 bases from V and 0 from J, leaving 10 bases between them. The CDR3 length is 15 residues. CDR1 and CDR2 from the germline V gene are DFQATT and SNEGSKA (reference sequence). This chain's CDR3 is CSARDGRVSTDTQYF. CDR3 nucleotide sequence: TGCAGTGCTAGAGACGGAAGAGTTAGCACAGATACGCAGTATTTT.

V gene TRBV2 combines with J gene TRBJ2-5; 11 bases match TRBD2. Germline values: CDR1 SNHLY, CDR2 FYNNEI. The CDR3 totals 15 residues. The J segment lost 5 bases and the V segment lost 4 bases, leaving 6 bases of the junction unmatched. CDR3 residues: CASSAPPSGRETQYF. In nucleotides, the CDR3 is TGTGCCAGCAGTGCCCCCCCTAGCGGGAGGGAGACCCAGTACTTC.

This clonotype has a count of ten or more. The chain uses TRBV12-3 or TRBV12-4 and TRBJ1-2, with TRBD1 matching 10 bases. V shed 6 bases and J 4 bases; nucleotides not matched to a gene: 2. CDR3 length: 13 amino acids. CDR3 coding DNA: TGTGCCAGCAGCCGGGACAGGGGCTATGGCTACACCTTC. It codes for CASSRDRGYGYTF.

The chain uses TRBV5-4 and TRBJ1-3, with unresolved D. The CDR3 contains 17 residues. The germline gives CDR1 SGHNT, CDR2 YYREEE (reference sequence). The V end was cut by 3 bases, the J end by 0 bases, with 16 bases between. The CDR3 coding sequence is TGTGCCAGCAGCTCGATGACCGAAGCCCTCTCTGGAAACACCATATATTTT. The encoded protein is CASSSMTEALSGNTIYF.